Shown below are 28 T cell receptor beta chains from a single sample sequenced in a study of cytomegalovirus exposure and HLA in healthy donors. A multiplex PCR was run with 60 Vbeta primers and 13 Jbeta primers. Assay used: immunoSEQ multiplex PCR; TCRdb lists only in-frame clones, some missing. The sample holds 150,000 to 200,000 clones; approximately 80% are singletons and the top ten take 4.5% to 7.5%. Material: PBMCs. These receptors came from a woman aged 25 to 39 in good health and CMV-seropositive.

This chain links TRBV6-6 with TRBJ2-7, with 11 bases aligning to TRBD1. V trimming: 6 bases; J trimming: 4 bases; junction bases outside the gene matches: 5. In germline, CDR1 is MNHNY, CDR2 SVGAGI (reference sequence). CDR3 length equals 14 residues. In DNA form, the CDR3 reads TGTGCCAGCAGCCGGACAGGGGGCGCTTACGAGCAGTACTTC. Encoded protein: CASSRTGGAYEQYF.

This clone was counted a few times. This chain links TRBV6-5 with TRBJ1-1; D is undetermined. The CDR3 has 15 amino acids. Germline CDR1 and CDR2: MNHEY and SVGAGI. V shed 0 bases and J shed 8 bases, with 16 bases lying between them. The CDR3 DNA reads as TGTGCCAGCAGTTACTCGGACTTACAAGCGGTAGAAGCTTTCTTT. This encodes CASSYSDLQAVEAFF.

This rearrangement joins TRBV7-9 to TRBJ2-1, with D possibly matching TRBD2 (5 bases). The CDR3 has 15 amino acids. Germline assignment: CDR1 SEHNR and CDR2 FQNEAQ (reference sequence). Trimming stripped 5 bases from V and 5 bases from J, with 16 bases between. The CDR3 spells CASSPEDSRNNEQFF. DNA of the CDR3: TGTGCCAGCAGCCCAGAGGACTCTAGGAACAATGAGCAGTTCTTC.

The chain is built from TRBV2 and TRBJ1-2, with D perhaps matching TRBD1 (5 bases). Germline CDR1 and CDR2: SNHLY and FYNNEI. This CDR3 has 16 amino acids. V lost 2 bases to trimming and J lost 4 bases, with 17 bases between them. Here the CDR3 DNA reads TGTGCCAGCAGTGAATATCGGGGGGGGGAACTCTATGGCTACACCTTC. Its protein product is CASSEYRGGELYGYTF.

This clone was observed once. The chain couples TRBV5-1 to TRBJ2-2; 7 nucleotides match TRBD1. After removal of 3 bases from V and 0 bases from J, the junction contained 5 bases not matched to a gene. The germline CDR1 and CDR2 sequences are SGHRS and YFSETQ. CDR3 size: 16 residues. CDR3 protein: CASSWDSPANTGELFF. DNA of the CDR3: TGCGCCAGCAGCTGGGACAGCCCAGCGAACACCGGGGAGCTGTTTTTT.

V and J are TRBV4-1 and TRBJ2-5; 7 positions match TRBD2. The CDR3 runs 13 residues. J gave up 7 bases and V 4 bases, and 6 bases lay outside the gene matches. Germline assignment: CDR1 MGHRA and CDR2 YSYEKL. The chain's CDR3 is CASSLGLFGTQYF. CDR3 sequence (DNA): TGCGCCAGCAGCCTGGGACTATTTGGGACCCAGTACTTC.

The chain links TRBV18 to TRBJ1-2; 7 bases agree with TRBD1. CDR3 length: 13 residues. Germline V lookup: CDR1 KGHSH, CDR2 LQKENI. Germline trimming cut 2 bases from V and 5 bases from J; bases unmatched to any gene: 2. CDR3 sequence (DNA): TGTGCCAGCTCACCAGACAGGGATTATGGCTACACCTTC. Protein sequence: CASSPDRDYGYTF.

This sequence joins TRBV7-9 and TRBJ1-5, with D perhaps TRBD1 (6 bases). The germline gives CDR1 SEHNR, CDR2 FQNEAQ (reference sequence). The CDR3 is made up of 17 amino acids. V was clipped by 5 bases and J by 3 bases, with 20 bases between them. DNA of the CDR3: TGTGCCAGCAGCGCCTTCTTCGGTCAGGGGAACAATCAGCCCCAGCATTTT. The encoded protein is CASSAFFGQGNNQPQHF.

The V and J genes are TRBV4-2 and TRBJ2-1; 8 nucleotides match TRBD2. The V gene's germline CDR1 is LGHNA and CDR2 YNFKEQ. The J segment lost 12 bases and the V segment lost 0 bases, leaving 7 bases of the junction unmatched. This CDR3 is built from 14 residues. CDR3 sequence reads: CASSQDSGARWQFF. The CDR3 bases are TGTGCCAGCAGCCAAGATAGCGGGGCACGGTGGCAGTTCTTC.

The chain carries TRBV4-2 and TRBJ1-3; D is perhaps TRBD1 (5 bases). The CDR3 has 16 amino acids. V dropped 0 bases and J dropped 0 bases, with 9 bases sitting between them. Germline-derived CDR1 and CDR2 are LGHNA and YNFKEQ. The CDR3 DNA reads TGTGCCAGCAGCCAAGAACAGGCTGGCTCTGGAAACACCATATATTTT. Amino acids: CASSQEQAGSGNTIYF.

V and J are TRBV9 and TRBJ1-1, with TRBD1 as a possible D gene (5 bases). CDR3 length: 15 residues. The V and J ends lost 0 bases and 2 bases respectively, with 11 bases between them. Germline V CDR1 and CDR2: SGDLS, YYNGEE. For the CDR3, the DNA is TGTGCCAGCAGCGTAGGGACACGGCTAAACACTGAAGCTTTCTTT. Protein product: CASSVGTRLNTEAFF.

The V gene is TRBV27, the J gene TRBJ1-2, with 9 bases aligning to TRBD1. The CDR3 loop spans 14 amino acids. The V gene's germline CDR1 is MNHEY and CDR2 SMNVEV (reference sequence). V shed 5 bases, J shed 6 bases, and the junction held 7 bases outside the gene matches. CDR3 nucleotides: TGTGCCAGCAGTCCCGGGACAGGGACTCATGGCTACACCTTC. Translation gives CASSPGTGTHGYTF.

The genes are TRBV11-2 and TRBJ2-7; 7 bases are shared with TRBD2. Germline loops: CDR1 SGHAT, CDR2 FQNNGV. The CDR3 is 16 amino acids. V lost 5 bases and J lost 0; bases outside the gene matches: 10. CDR3: CASSTIAGPLSYEQYF. The CDR3 nucleotides read TGTGCCAGCAGCACTATAGCGGGTCCCCTCTCCTACGAGCAGTACTTC.

The CDR3 nucleotides read TGTGCCAGCAGCGGGGCTTTTCGTGCGAACACCGGGGAGCTGTTTTTT. It is translated as CASSGAFRANTGELFF. The chain combines TRBV11-1 with TRBJ2-2; D might be TRBD1 (5 bases). The germline CDR1 and CDR2 sequences are SGHAT and FQDESV (reference sequence). The V end lost 5 bases, the J end lost 0 bases, and 13 bases lay between the germline ends. The CDR3 totals 16 residues.

The J gene is TRBJ1-6, the V gene TRBV2; 7 nucleotides agree with TRBD1. This CDR3 contains 14 residues. The J segment lost 10 bases and the V segment lost 7 bases, leaving 10 bases of the junction unmatched. The germline CDR1 and CDR2 sequences are SNHLY and FYNNEI. The CDR3 DNA reads as TGTGCCAGCAAGTCTTACAGGGGAGGCTCACCCCTCCACTTT. It is translated as CASKSYRGGSPLHF.

The V and J genes are TRBV14 and TRBJ2-4; possibly TRBD2 for D (6 bases). Germline lookup yields CDR1 SGHDN and CDR2 FVKESK. The CDR3 extends over 14 amino acids. V dropped 0 bases and J dropped 7 bases, with 10 bases sitting between them. This CDR3 reads CASSQDPTRNIQYF. The CDR3 nucleotides are TGTGCCAGCAGCCAAGATCCGACTAGGAACATTCAGTACTTC.

J is TRBJ2-1 and V is TRBV6-6, with 8 bases aligning to TRBD2. Germline CDR1 is MNHNY and CDR2 is SVGAGI (reference sequence). The CDR3 is 15 amino acids. V gave up 6 bases and J gave up 0 bases; unmatched junction bases: 4. CDR3 DNA: TGTGCCAGCAGGACAAGCGGGAGCTCCTACAATGAGCAGTTCTTC. As protein: CASRTSGSSYNEQFF.

J is TRBJ2-5 and V is TRBV19; 7 bases fit TRBD2. Germline trimming cut 10 bases from V and 2 bases from J; bases unmatched to any gene: 7. The CDR3 extends over 13 amino acids. The V gene's germline CDR1 is LNHDA and CDR2 SQIVND (reference sequence). The CDR3 DNA reads TGTGCCACCCAACGGGGGGATCAAGAGACCCAGTACTTC. This encodes CATQRGDQETQYF.

This clone has more than one count but fewer than ten. The rearrangement links TRBV5-1 to TRBJ1-1; possible D gene TRBD1, 6 bases. The CDR3 has 14 amino acids. The germline gives CDR1 SGHRS, CDR2 YFSETQ. Trimming stripped 2 bases from V and 6 bases from J, with 14 bases between. The CDR3 nucleotides read TGCGCCAGCAGCTTTACCAGGGGAAGAGCTGAAGCTTTCTTT. This codes for CASSFTRGRAEAFF.

The rearrangement joins TRBV11-2 to TRBJ1-2, with D possibly matching TRBD1 (5 bases). V shed 1 base and J shed 4 bases, with 10 bases lying between them. Germline CDR1 and CDR2: SGHAT and FQNNGV. The CDR3 length is 14 residues. For the CDR3, the DNA is TGTGCCAGCAGCTTAGTAGGGCAGGGCTATGGCTACACCTTC. Its protein product is CASSLVGQGYGYTF. The whole variable domain, remainder taken from reference TRBV11-2 and TRBJ1-2, is EAGVAQSPRYKIIEKRQSVAFWCNPISGHATLYWYQQILGQGPKLLIQFQNNGVVDDSQLPKDRFSAERLKGVDSTLKIQPAKLEDSAVYLCASSLVGQGYGYTFGSGTRLTVV.

The chain carries TRBV6-5 and TRBJ1-5; D is uncertain. Trimming left V 5 bases short and J 6 bases short, with 14 bases between. Germline V gene data show CDR1 as MNHEY and CDR2 as SVGAGI. CDR3 size: 14 residues. CDR3: CASSLYGRGQPQHF. The CDR3 DNA reads TGTGCCAGCAGTCTCTATGGTCGGGGTCAGCCCCAGCATTTT.

About this clone: At one boundary the junction diverges from the germline segment, which might be a read error. The same CDR3 can be traced to other DNA sequences in this sample. The J gene is TRBJ1-1, the V gene TRBV5-6; D possibly corresponds to TRBD1 (5 bases). Looked up from germline, CDR1 is SGHDT and CDR2 is YYEEEE. The CDR3 runs 14 residues. The CDR3 nucleotides read TGTGCCAGCAGCTTGGATCAGGGAAACACCGAAGCTTTCTTT. It specifies CASSLDQGNTEAFF.

Only one count was recorded for this clone. The J gene is TRBJ2-5, the V gene TRBV6-1, with D unresolved. The CDR3 length is 13 residues. The germline V gene encodes CDR1 MNHNS and CDR2 SASEGT. Trimming left V 4 bases short and J 2 bases short, with 8 bases between. The CDR3 DNA sequence: TGTGCCAGCAGTGGAACAGATCAAGAGACCCAGTACTTC. Translation: CASSGTDQETQYF.

The chain employs TRBV7-9 and TRBJ1-3; 7 bases are a match to TRBD1. CDR1 and CDR2 from the germline V gene are SEHNR and FQNEAQ (reference sequence). Trimming removed 1 base from V and 0 bases from J; junction bases left unmatched: 9. The CDR3 runs 18 residues. CDR3 residues: CASSLEGTALDSGNTIYF. The CDR3 DNA follows: TGTGCCAGCAGCTTAGAAGGGACAGCATTAGACTCTGGAAACACCATATATTTT.

The V gene is TRBV19, the J gene TRBJ1-2; D call uncertain. CDR1 is LNHDA and CDR2 is SQIVND in the germline V gene (reference sequence). V lost 5 bases, J lost 1 base, and 11 bases lay in between. The length of the CDR3 is 14 residues. CDR3 region: CASSEPGGNYGYTF. CDR3 in DNA: TGTGCCAGTAGTGAGCCCGGAGGTAACTATGGCTACACCTTC. Full variable domain (remainder filled in from reference TRBV19 and TRBJ1-2): DGGITQSPKYLFRKEGQNVTLSCEQNLNHDAMYWYRQDPGQGLRLIYYSQIVNDFQKGDIAEGYSVSREKKESFPLTVTSAQKNPTAFYLCASSEPGGNYGYTFGSGTRLTVV.

This clone was recorded a few times. The chain recombines TRBV7-9 with TRBJ2-3, with 11 bases that match TRBD2. V gave up 2 bases and J gave up 4 bases; unmatched junction bases: 2. Germline V CDR1 and CDR2: SEHNR, FQNEAQ (reference sequence). This CDR3 has 15 amino acids. The CDR3 spells CASSLTSGSSDTQYF. In nucleotides, the CDR3 is TGTGCCAGCAGCTTAACTAGCGGGAGCTCAGATACGCAGTATTTT.

The V call is TRBV11-3, the J call TRBJ2-1; 11 bases align to TRBD2. This CDR3 region has 15 residues. Per the germline V gene, CDR1 is SGHNT and CDR2 is YENEEA. V lost 5 bases to trimming and J lost 8 bases; unmatched junction nucleotides: 8. The CDR3 loop is CASSLSGRAFDEQFF. The CDR3 DNA reads TGTGCCAGCAGCCTTAGCGGGAGGGCCTTTGATGAGCAGTTCTTC.

This clone showed up just once. This chain's CDR3 is CASSPGGRDSAQYF. CDR3 DNA sequence: TGTGCCAGCAGTCCCGGGGGTCGAGACAGCGCGCAGTATTTT. V is TRBV11-1 and J is TRBJ2-3; D perhaps matches TRBD2 (6 bases). The CDR3 loop spans 14 amino acids. The germline V gene has CDR1 SGHAT and CDR2 FQDESV (reference sequence). The V end was cut by 6 bases, the J end by 10 bases, with 20 bases between.